This record covers a single T cell receptor (beta chain). The entry originates in a study of cytomegalovirus exposure and HLA in healthy donors. Study background: Genetic ancestry analysis placed under 90% of the 398 donors that were genotyped in the Caucasian-associated cluster.

The germline V gene encodes CDR1 MGHRA and CDR2 YSYEKL. The CDR3 runs to 15 residues. Germline trimming cut 0 bases from V and 9 bases from J; bases unmatched to any gene: 8. In the PCR, 60 Vbeta and 13 Jbeta primers were used. Source study methods: It was a later analysis that counted 83 million or so unique TCR beta chains, of which approximately 11 million were shared. The data were produced by immunoSEQ multiplex PCR, yet TCRdb's version contains in-frame clones alone and is incomplete. The V and J calls and the clone size are those of that table, but D and trimming were determined from the DNA. This sample's table reports 85,000 or so clones.

The sample was PBMCs. The TCR was taken from a woman under 40 in good health and CMV-seronegative. V gene TRBV4-1 combines with J gene TRBJ2-1; 7 bases fit TRBD2. In DNA form, the CDR3 reads TGCGCCAGCAGCCAAGATGCCAGCGGGGTGGGTGAGCAGTTCTTC. Translation gives CASSQDASGVGEQFF.